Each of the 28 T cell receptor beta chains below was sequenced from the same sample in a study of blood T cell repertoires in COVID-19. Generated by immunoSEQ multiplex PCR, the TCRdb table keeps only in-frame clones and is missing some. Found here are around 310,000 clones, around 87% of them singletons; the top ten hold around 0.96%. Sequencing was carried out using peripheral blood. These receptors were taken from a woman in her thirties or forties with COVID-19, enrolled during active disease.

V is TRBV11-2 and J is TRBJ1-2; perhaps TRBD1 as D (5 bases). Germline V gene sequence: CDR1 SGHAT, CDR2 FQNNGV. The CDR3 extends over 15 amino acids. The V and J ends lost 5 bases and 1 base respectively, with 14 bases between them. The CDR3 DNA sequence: TGTGCCAGCAGCGCCCGACAGAGACATAACTATGGCTACACCTTC. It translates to CASSARQRHNYGYTF.

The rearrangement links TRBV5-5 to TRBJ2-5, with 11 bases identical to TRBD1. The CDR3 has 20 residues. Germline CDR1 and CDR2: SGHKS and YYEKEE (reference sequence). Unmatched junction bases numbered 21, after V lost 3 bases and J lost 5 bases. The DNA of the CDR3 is TGTGCCAGCAGCTCAACGGGGACAGGGGGGTTAGGTAGCCGTAGGGAGACCCAGTACTTC. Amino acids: CASSSTGTGGLGSRRETQYF.

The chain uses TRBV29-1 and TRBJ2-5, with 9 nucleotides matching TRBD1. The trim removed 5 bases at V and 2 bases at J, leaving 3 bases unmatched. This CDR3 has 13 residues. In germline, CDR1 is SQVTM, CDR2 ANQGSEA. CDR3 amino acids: CSVNRGLQETQYF. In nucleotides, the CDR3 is TGCAGCGTTAACAGGGGGCTACAAGAGACCCAGTACTTC.

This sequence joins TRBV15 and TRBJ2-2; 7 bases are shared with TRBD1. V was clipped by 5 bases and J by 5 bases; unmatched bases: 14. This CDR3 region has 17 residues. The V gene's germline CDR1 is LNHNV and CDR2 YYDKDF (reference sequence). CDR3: CATSRPSGGRGTGELFF. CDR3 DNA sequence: TGTGCCACCAGCCGCCCGTCCGGAGGCAGGGGGACCGGGGAGCTGTTTTTT. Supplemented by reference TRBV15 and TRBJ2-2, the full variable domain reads DAMVIQNPRYQVTQFGKPVTLSCSQTLNHNVMYWYQQKSSQAPKLLFHYYDKDFNNEADTPDNFQSRRPNTSFCFLDIRSPGLGDTAMYLCATSRPSGGRGTGELFFGEGSRLTVL.

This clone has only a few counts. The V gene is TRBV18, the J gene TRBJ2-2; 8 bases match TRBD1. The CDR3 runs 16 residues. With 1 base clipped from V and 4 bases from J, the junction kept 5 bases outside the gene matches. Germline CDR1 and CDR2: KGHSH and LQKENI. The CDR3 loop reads CASSPRTGQSTGELFF. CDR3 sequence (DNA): TGTGCCAGCTCACCACGGACAGGGCAATCCACCGGGGAGCTGTTTTTT.

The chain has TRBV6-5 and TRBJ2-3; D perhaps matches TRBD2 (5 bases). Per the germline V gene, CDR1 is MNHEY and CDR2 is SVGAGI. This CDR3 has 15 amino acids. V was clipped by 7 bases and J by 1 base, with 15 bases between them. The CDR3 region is CASTLTRAGTDTQYF. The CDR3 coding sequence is TGTGCCAGCACTTTAACTAGGGCAGGCACAGATACGCAGTATTTT.

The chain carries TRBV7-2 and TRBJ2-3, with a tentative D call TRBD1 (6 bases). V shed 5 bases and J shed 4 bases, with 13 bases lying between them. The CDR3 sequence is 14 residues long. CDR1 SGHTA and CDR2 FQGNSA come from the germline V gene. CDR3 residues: CASSAQQGADTQYF. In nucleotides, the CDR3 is TGTGCCAGCAGCGCCCAACAGGGCGCAGATACGCAGTATTTT.

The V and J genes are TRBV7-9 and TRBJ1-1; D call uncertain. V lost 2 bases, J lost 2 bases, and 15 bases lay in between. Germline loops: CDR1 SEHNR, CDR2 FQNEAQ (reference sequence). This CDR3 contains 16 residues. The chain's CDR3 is CASSLRPGYENTEAFF. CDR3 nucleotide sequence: TGTGCCAGCAGCTTAAGGCCCGGGTATGAAAACACTGAAGCTTTCTTT. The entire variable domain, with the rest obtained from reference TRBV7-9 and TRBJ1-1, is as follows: DTGVSQNPRHKITKRGQNVTFRCDPISEHNRLYWYRQTLGQGPEFLTYFQNEAQLEKSRLLSDRFSAERPKGSFSTLEIQRTEQGDSAMYLCASSLRPGYENTEAFFGQGTRLTVV.

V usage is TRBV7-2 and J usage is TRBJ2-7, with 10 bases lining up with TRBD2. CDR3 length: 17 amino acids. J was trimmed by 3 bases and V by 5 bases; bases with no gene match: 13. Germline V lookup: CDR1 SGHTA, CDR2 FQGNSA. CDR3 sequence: CASSPRRSGRGIYEQYF. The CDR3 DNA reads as TGTGCCAGCAGCCCCCGGAGGAGCGGGAGGGGGATCTACGAGCAGTACTTC.

CDR3 residues: CASARGQTPTGELFF. The CDR3 nucleotides are TGTGCCAGCGCGAGGGGGCAAACACCCACCGGGGAGCTGTTTTTT. The rearrangement links TRBV19 to TRBJ2-2; 7 bases line up with TRBD1. J was trimmed by 4 bases and V by 9 bases; bases with no gene match: 11. CDR3 length: 15 amino acids. Germline lookup yields CDR1 LNHDA and CDR2 SQIVND (reference sequence).

The CDR3 reads CASSAAVAVYGYTF. CDR3 nucleotides: TGCGCCAGCAGCGCGGCTGTGGCAGTTTATGGCTACACCTTC. The chain carries TRBV5-1 and TRBJ1-2; no firm D call. Trimming removed 4 bases at V and 5 bases at J, with 15 bases between. CDR1 and CDR2 (germline): SGHRS, YFSETQ. CDR3 length: 14 residues. The full variable domain, rest sourced from reference TRBV5-1 and TRBJ1-2, is KAGVTQTPRYLIKTRGQQVTLSCSPISGHRSVSWYQQTPGQGLQFLFEYFSETQRNKGNFPGRFSGRQFSNSRSEMNVSTLELGDSALYLCASSAAVAVYGYTFGSGTRLTVV.

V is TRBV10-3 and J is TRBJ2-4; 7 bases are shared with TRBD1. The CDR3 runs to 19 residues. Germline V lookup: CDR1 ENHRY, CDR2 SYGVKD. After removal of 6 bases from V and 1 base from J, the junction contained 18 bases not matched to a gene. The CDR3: CAIRQPGQKRSIAKNIQYF. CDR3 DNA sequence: TGTGCCATCAGACAACCGGGACAGAAGAGATCAATTGCCAAAAACATTCAGTACTTC.

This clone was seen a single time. The CDR3 bases are TGTGCCAGCAGTCCCCCCCGGACAGGGCCAACTAATGAAAAACTGTTTTTT. Protein sequence: CASSPPRTGPTNEKLFF. The chain carries TRBV28 and TRBJ1-4; TRBD1 matches at 8 bases. This CDR3 has 17 amino acids. The junction had 8 bases not matched to a gene; V was cut back by 5 bases and J by 0 bases. The germline CDR1 and CDR2 sequences are MDHEN and SYDVKM.

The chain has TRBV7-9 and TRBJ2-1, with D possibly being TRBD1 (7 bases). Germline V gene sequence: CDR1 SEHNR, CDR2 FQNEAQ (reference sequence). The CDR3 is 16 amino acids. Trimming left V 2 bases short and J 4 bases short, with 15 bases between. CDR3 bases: TGTGCCAGCAGCTTACAAGCAGGGGGGATTTACAATGAGCAGTTCTTC. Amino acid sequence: CASSLQAGGIYNEQFF.

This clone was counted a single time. Written as DNA, the CDR3 is TGCGCCAGCAGGTCGGCAAGCGGGGGCCTCCAACAAGAGACCCAGTACTTC. This gives the protein CASRSASGGLQQETQYF. The chain has TRBV5-1 and TRBJ2-5; 8 positions agree with TRBD2. Germline CDR1 and CDR2: SGHRS and YFSETQ. The V gene end was trimmed by 5 bases and the J gene end by 2 bases; junction bases not matched to a gene: 14. The CDR3 is 17 amino acids.

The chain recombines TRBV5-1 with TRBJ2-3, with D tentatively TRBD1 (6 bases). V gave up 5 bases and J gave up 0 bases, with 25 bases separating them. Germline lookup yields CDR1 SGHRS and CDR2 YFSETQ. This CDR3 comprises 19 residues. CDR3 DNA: TGCGCCAGCAGGGGGTCTCCCAGAGGACAGCCAACTAGCACAGATACGCAGTATTTT. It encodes CASRGSPRGQPTSTDTQYF.

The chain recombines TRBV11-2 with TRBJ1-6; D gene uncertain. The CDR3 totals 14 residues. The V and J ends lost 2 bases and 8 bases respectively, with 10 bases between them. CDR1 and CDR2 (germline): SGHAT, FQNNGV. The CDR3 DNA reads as TGTGCCAGCAGCTTAAACCGGGGAGATTCACCCCTCCACTTT. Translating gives CASSLNRGDSPLHF.

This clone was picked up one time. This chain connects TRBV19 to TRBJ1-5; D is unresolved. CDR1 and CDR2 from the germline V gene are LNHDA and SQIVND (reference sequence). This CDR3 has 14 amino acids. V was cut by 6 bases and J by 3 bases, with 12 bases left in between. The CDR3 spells CASRPGGPNQPQHF. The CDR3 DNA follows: TGTGCCAGTAGGCCCGGAGGGCCCAATCAGCCCCAGCATTTT. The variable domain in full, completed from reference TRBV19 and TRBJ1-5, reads DGGITQSPKYLFRKEGQNVTLSCEQNLNHDAMYWYRQDPGQGLRLIYYSQIVNDFQKGDIAEGYSVSREKKESFPLTVTSAQKNPTAFYLCASRPGGPNQPQHFGDGTRLSIL.

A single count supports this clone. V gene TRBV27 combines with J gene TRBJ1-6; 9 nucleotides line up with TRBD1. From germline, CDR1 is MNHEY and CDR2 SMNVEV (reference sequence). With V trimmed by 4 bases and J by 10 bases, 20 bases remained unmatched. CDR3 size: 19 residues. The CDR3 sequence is CASSSSRRPTGGAGSPLHF. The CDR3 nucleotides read TGTGCCAGCAGTTCCTCACGACGCCCTACAGGGGGCGCAGGATCACCCCTCCACTTT.

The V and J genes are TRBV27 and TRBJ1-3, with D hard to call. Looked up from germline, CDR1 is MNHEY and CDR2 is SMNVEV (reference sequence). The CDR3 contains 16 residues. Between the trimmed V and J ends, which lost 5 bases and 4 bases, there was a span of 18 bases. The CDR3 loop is CASSPLGDGLGNTIYF. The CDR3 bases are TGTGCCAGCAGTCCCCTCGGGGATGGGCTCGGAAACACCATATATTTT.

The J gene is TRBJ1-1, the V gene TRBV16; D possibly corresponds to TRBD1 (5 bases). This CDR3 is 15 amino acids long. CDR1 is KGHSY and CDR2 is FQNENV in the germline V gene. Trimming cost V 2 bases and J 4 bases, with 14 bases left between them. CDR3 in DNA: TGTGCCAGCAGCCAAGGCCAGGGATCACGCACTGAAGCTTTCTTT. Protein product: CASSQGQGSRTEAFF.

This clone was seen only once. The CDR3 sequence: CASSQLGRAGGPITQYF. The CDR3 bases are TGTGCCAGCAGCCAACTCGGTCGAGCGGGGGGGCCTATTACGCAGTATTTT. V gene TRBV3-1 (or the pseudogene TRBV3-2) combines with J gene TRBJ2-3, with 10 bases that match TRBD2. The V gene's germline CDR1 is LGHDT and CDR2 YNNKEL (reference sequence). The CDR3 contains 17 residues. J was trimmed by 8 bases and V by 2 bases; bases with no gene match: 13.

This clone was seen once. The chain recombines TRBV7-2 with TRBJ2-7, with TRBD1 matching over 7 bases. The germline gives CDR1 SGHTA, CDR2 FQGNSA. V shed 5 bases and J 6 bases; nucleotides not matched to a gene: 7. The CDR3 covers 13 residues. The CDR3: CASSGHHRGEQYF. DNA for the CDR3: TGTGCCAGCAGCGGACACCACAGGGGCGAGCAGTACTTC.

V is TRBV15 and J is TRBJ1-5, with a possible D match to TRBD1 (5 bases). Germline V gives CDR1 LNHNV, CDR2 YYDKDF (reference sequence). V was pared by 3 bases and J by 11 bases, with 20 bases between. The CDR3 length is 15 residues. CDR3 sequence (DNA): TGTGCCACCAGCAGCGGCGGGACCTCCGGGGGAGCCCAGCATTTT. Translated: CATSSGGTSGGAQHF. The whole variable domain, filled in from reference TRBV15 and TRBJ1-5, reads DAMVIQNPRYQVTQFGKPVTLSCSQTLNHNVMYWYQQKSSQAPKLLFHYYDKDFNNEADTPDNFQSRRPNTSFCFLDIRSPGLGDTAMYLCATSSGGTSGGAQHFGDGTRLSIL.

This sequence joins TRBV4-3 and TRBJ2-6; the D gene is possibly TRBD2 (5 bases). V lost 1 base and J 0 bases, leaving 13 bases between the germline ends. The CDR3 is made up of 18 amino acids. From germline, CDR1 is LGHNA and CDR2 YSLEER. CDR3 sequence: CASSQVSGITSGANVLTF. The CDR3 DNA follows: TGCGCCAGCAGCCAAGTCTCCGGGATTACCTCTGGGGCCAACGTCCTGACTTTC.

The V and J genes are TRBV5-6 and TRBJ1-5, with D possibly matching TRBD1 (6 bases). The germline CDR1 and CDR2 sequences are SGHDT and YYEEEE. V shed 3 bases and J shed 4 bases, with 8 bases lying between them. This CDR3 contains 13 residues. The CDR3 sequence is CASSWGQNQPQHF. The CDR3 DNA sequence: TGTGCCAGCAGCTGGGGACAAAATCAGCCCCAGCATTTT.

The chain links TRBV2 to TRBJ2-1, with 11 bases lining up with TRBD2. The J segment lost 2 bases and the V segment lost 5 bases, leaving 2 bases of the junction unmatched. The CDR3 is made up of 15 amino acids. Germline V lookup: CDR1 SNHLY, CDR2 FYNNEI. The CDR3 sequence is CASSQLAGAYNEQFF. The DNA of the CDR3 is TGTGCCAGCAGTCAACTAGCGGGGGCCTACAATGAGCAGTTCTTC. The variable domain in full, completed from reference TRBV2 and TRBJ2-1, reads EPEVTQTPSHQVTQMGQEVILRCVPISNHLYFYWYRQILGQKVEFLVSFYNNEISEKSEIFDDQFSVERPDGSNFTLKIRSTKLEDSAMYFCASSQLAGAYNEQFFGPGTRLTVL.

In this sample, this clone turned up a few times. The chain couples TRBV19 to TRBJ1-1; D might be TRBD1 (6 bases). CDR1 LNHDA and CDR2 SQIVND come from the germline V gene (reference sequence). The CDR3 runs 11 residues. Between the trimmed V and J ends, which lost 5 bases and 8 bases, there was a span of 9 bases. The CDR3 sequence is CASSADREAFF. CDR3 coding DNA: TGTGCCAGTAGTGCGGACAGAGAAGCTTTCTTT.